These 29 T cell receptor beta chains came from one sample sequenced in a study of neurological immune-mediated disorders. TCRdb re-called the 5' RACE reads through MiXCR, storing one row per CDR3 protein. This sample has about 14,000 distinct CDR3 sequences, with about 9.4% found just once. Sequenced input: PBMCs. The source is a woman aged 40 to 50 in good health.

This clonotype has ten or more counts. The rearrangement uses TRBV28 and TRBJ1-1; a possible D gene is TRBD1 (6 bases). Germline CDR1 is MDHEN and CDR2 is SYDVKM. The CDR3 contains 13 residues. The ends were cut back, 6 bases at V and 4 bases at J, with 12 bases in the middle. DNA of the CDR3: TGTGCCAGCAGAATCAGCAGGGGCACTGAAGCTTTCTTT. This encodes CASRISRGTEAFF.

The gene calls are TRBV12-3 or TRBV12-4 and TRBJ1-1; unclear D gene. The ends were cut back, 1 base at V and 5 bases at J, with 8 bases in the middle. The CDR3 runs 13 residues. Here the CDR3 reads CASSLGGATEAFF. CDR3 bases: TGTGCCAGCAGTTTAGGGGGAGCGACTGAAGCTTTCTTT.

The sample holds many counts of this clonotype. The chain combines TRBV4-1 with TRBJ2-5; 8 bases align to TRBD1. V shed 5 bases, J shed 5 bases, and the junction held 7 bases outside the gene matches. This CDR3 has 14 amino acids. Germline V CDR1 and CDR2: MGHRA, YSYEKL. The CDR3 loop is CASSYETGVETQYF. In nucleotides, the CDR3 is TGCGCCAGCAGCTACGAGACAGGGGTTGAGACCCAGTACTTC.

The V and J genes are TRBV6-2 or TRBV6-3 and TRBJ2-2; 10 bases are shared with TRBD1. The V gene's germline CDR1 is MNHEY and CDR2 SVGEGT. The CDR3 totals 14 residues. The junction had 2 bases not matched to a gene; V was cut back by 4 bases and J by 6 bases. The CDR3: CASSSTGGSGELFF. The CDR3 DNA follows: TGTGCCAGCAGTTCGACAGGGGGCTCCGGGGAGCTGTTTTTT.

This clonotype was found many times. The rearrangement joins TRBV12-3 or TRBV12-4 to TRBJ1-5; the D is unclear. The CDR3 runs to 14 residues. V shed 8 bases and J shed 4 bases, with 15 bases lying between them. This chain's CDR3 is CASQDRAQNQPQHF. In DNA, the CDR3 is TGTGCCAGCCAGGATCGGGCTCAAAATCAGCCCCAGCATTTT.

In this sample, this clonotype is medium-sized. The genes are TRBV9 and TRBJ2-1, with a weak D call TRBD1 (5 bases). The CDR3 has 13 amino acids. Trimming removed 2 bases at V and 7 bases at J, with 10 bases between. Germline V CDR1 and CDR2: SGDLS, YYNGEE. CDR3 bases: TGTGCCAGCAGCGTCCCTCCAGGGAATGAGCAGTTCTTC. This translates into CASSVPPGNEQFF.

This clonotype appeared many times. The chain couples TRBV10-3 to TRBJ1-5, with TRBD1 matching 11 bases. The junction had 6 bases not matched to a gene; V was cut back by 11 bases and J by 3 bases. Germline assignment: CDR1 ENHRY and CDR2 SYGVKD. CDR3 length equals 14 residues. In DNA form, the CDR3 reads TGTGCCTCGGGGACAGGGGGTCCCAATCAGCCCCAGCATTTT. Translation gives CASGTGGPNQPQHF.

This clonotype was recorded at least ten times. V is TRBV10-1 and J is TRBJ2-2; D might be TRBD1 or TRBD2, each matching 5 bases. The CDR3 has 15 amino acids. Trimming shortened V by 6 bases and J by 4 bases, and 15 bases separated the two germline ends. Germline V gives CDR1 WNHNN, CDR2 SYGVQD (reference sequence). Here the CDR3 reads CASRRERDLTGELFF. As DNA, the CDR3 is TGCGCCAGCAGGAGGGAAAGGGACCTCACCGGGGAGCTGTTTTTT.

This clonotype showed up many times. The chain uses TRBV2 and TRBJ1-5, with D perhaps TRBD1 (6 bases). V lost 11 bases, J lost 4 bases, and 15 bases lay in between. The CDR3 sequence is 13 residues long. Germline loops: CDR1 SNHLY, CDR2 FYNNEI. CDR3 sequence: CASKRTDNQPQHF. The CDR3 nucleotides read TGTGCCTCTAAGAGGACAGATAATCAGCCCCAGCATTTT.

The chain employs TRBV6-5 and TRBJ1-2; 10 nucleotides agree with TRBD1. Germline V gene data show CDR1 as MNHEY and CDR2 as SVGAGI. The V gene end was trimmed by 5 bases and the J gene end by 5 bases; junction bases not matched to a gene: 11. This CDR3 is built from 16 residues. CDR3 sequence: CASSKVVGTGVYGYTF. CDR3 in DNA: TGTGCCAGCAGTAAGGTGGTCGGGACAGGGGTTTATGGCTACACCTTC.

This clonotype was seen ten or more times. The CDR3 region has the DNA TGCGCCAGCAGCTTCCGCCGCTCTGGGGCCAACGTCCTGACTTTC. This encodes CASSFRRSGANVLTF. The rearrangement joins TRBV5-1 to TRBJ2-6; D remains unclear. The V gene's germline CDR1 is SGHRS and CDR2 YFSETQ. The V end was cut by 2 bases, the J end by 0 bases, with 6 bases between. The CDR3 spans 15 residues.

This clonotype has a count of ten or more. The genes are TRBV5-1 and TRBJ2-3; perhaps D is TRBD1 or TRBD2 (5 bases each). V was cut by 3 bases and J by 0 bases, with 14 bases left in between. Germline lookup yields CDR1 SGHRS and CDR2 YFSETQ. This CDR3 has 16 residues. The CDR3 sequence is CASSSGPSASTDTQYF. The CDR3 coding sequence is TGCGCCAGCAGCTCGGGACCTTCAGCTAGCACAGATACGCAGTATTTT.

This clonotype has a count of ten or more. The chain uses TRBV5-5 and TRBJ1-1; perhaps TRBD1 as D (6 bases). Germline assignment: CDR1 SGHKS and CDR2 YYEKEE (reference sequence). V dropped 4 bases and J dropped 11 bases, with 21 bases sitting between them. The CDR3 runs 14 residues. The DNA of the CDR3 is TGTGCCAGCAGCCCGAACGCAGGGGCTCGAGACGCTTTCTTT. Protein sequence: CASSPNAGARDAFF.

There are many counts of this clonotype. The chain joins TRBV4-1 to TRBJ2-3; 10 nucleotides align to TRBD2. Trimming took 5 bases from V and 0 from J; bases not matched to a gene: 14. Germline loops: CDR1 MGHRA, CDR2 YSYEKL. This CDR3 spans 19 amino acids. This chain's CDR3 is CASSLWGLAGAGSTDTQYF. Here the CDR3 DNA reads TGCGCCAGCAGCTTGTGGGGGCTAGCGGGAGCTGGTAGCACAGATACGCAGTATTTT.

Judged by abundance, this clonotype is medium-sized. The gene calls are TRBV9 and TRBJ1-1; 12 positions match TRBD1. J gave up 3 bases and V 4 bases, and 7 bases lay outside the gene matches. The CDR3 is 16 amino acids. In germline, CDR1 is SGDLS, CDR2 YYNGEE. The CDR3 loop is CASSKGTGGRDTEAFF. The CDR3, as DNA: TGTGCCAGCAGCAAAGGGACAGGGGGCCGGGACACTGAAGCTTTCTTT.

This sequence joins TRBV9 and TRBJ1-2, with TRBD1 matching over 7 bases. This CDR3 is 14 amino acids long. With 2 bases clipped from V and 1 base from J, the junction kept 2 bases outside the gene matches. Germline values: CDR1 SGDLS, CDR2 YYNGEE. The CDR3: CASSVTGFNYGYTF. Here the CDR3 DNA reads TGTGCCAGCAGCGTGACAGGGTTTAACTATGGCTACACCTTC.

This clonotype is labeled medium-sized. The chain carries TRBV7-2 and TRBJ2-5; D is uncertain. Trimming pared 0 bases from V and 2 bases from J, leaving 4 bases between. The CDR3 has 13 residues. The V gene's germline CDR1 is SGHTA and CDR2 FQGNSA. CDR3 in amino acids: CASSLARQETQYF. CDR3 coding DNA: TGTGCCAGCAGCTTAGCTAGGCAAGAGACCCAGTACTTC.

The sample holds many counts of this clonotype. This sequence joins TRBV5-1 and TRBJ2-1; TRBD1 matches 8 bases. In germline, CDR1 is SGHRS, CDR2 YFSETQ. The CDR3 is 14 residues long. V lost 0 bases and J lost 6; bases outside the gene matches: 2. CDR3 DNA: TGCGCCAGCAGCTTGGCAACAGGGGGCAATGAGCAGTTCTTC. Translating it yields CASSLATGGNEQFF.

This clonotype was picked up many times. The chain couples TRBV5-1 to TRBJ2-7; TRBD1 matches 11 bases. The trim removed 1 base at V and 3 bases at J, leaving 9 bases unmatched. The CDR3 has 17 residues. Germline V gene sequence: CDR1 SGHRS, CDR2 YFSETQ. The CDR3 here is CASSLQGQGDMGYEQYF. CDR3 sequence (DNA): TGCGCCAGCAGCTTGCAGGGACAGGGGGACATGGGCTACGAGCAGTACTTC.

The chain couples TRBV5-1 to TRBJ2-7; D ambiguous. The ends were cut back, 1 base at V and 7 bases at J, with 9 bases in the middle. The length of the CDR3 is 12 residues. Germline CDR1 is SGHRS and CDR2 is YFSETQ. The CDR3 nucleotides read TGCGCCAGCAGCTTGATGGGTGAGGAGCAGTACTTC. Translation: CASSLMGEEQYF.

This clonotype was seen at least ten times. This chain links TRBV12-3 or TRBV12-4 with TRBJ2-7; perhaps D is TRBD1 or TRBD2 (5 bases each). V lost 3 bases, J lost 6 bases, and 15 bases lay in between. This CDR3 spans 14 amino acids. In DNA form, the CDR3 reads TGTGCCAGCAGTTTTGGCGTTCCGGGGCGCGAGCAGTACTTC. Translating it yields CASSFGVPGREQYF.

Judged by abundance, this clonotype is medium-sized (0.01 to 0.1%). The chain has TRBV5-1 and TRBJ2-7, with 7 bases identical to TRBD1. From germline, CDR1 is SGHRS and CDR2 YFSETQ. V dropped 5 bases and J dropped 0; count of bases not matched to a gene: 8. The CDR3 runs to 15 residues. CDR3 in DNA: TGCGCCAGCAGGGTAGAGGGGGCACTCTCCTACGAGCAGTACTTC. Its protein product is CASRVEGALSYEQYF.

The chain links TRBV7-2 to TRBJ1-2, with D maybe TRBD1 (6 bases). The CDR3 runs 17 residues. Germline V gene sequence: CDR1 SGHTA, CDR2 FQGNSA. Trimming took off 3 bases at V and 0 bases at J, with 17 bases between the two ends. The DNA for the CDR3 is TGTGCCAGCAGCTTCGACCGCGGGGGGCGAGCTAACTATGGCTACACCTTC. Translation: CASSFDRGGRANYGYTF.

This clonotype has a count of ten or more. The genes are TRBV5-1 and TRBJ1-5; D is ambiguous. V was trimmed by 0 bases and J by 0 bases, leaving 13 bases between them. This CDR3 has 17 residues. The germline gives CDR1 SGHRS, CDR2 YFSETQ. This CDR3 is CASSLDFADISNQPQHF. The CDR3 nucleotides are TGCGCCAGCAGCTTGGACTTCGCAGATATTAGCAATCAGCCCCAGCATTTT.

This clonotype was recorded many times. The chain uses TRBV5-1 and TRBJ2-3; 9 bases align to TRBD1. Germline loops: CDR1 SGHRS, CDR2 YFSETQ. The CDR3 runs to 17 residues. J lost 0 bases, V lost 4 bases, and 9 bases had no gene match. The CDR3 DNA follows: TGCGCCAGCAGCCAACACACAGGGGGCGAAAGCACAGATACGCAGTATTTT. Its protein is CASSQHTGGESTDTQYF. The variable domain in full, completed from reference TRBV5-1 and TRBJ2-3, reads KAGVTQTPRYLIKTRGQQVTLSCSPISGHRSVSWYQQTPGQGLQFLFEYFSETQRNKGNFPGRFSGRQFSNSRSEMNVSTLELGDSALYLCASSQHTGGESTDTQYFGPGTRLTVL.

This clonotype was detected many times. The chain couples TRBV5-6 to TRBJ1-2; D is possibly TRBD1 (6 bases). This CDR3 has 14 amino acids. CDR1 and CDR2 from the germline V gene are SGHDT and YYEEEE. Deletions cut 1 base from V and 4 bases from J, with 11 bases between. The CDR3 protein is CASSLNREIYGYTF. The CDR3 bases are TGTGCCAGCAGCTTGAACAGGGAAATCTATGGCTACACCTTC.

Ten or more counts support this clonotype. The CDR3 here is CASSLGDRGYLFDNEQFF. CDR3 sequence (DNA): TGCGCCAGCAGCTTAGGGGACAGGGGCTATTTATTCGACAATGAGCAGTTCTTC. The chain carries TRBV5-1 and TRBJ2-1; 10 bases align to TRBD1. Germline trimming cut 2 bases from V and 5 bases from J; bases unmatched to any gene: 13. Germline assignment: CDR1 SGHRS and CDR2 YFSETQ. CDR3 length: 18 residues.

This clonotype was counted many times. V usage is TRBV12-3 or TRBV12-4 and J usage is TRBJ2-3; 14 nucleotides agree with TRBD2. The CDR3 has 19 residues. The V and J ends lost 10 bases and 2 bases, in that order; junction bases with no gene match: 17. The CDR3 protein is CANVTAGTSGSPSTDTQYF. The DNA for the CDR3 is TGTGCCAACGTAACTGCCGGGACTAGCGGGAGCCCGTCCACAGATACGCAGTATTTT.

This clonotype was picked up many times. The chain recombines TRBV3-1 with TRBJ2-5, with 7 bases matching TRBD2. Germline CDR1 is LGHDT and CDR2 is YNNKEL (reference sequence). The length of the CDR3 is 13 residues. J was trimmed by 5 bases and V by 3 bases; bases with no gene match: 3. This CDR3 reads CASSHAGEETQYF. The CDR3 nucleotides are TGTGCCAGCAGCCACGCGGGAGAGGAGACCCAGTACTTC.